The 30 T cell receptor beta chains given below trace back to one sample, sequenced in a study of CD8+ T cells in alopecia areata. The treatment was: oral pan-JAK inhibitor, 5-10 mg twice daily. cDNA reverse transcribed from extracted RNA served as the sequencing template. Measured with immunoSEQ multiplex PCR; TCRdb has only the in-frame clones, and not every one. The table lists around 190,000 clones, about 60% of them singletons. Sequenced here: CD4+ T cells sorted from blood, sampled at week 4, from a patient treated with tofacitinib. The receptor set was obtained from a human donor with alopecia areata.

This clone has only a few counts. The genes are TRBV6-5 and TRBJ2-5; 8 positions agree with TRBD2. The CDR3 covers 15 residues. Germline V gives CDR1 MNHEY, CDR2 SVGAGI. V lost 5 bases and J lost 2; bases outside the gene matches: 7. The CDR3 protein is CASSPPGLAQETQYF. The CDR3 DNA reads TGTGCCAGCAGTCCCCCCGGACTAGCACAAGAGACCCAGTACTTC.

This clone was seen a few times. The chain is built from TRBV7-6 and TRBJ1-2, with a tentative D call TRBD1 (6 bases). The V gene's germline CDR1 is SGHVS and CDR2 FNYEAQ. V was cut by 3 bases and J by 2 bases, with 7 bases left in between. The CDR3 has 13 amino acids. The CDR3 sequence is CASSLGTNYGYTF. Here the CDR3 DNA reads TGTGCCAGCAGCTTGGGGACAAACTATGGCTACACCTTC.

This clone was seen once. The chain carries TRBV25-1 and TRBJ2-4; TRBD1 aligns across 8 bases. The V gene end was trimmed by 2 bases and the J gene end by 4 bases; junction bases not matched to a gene: 4. Germline V gives CDR1 MGHDK, CDR2 SYGVNS. The CDR3 covers 15 residues. CDR3 loop: CASSEPGGGKNIQYF. In DNA, the CDR3 is TGTGCCAGCAGTGAACCAGGGGGCGGGAAAAACATTCAGTACTTC.

The chain links TRBV5-1 to TRBJ2-7; D unresolved. The ends were cut back, 2 bases at V and 0 bases at J, with 12 bases in the middle. Germline values: CDR1 SGHRS, CDR2 YFSETQ. CDR3 length: 15 residues. The CDR3 region has the DNA TGCGCCAGCAGCTTTCTAGGACCGAGCTCCTACGAGCAGTACTTC. It codes for CASSFLGPSSYEQYF. The whole variable domain, remainder taken from reference TRBV5-1 and TRBJ2-7, is KAGVTQTPRYLIKTRGQQVTLSCSPISGHRSVSWYQQTPGQGLQFLFEYFSETQRNKGNFPGRFSGRQFSNSRSEMNVSTLELGDSALYLCASSFLGPSSYEQYFGPGTRLTVT.

The chain joins TRBV7-2 to TRBJ2-3, with TRBD2 identical over 7 bases. CDR3 length equals 18 residues. V trimming: 3 bases; J trimming: 1 base; junction bases outside the gene matches: 13. Germline-derived CDR1 and CDR2 are SGHTA and FQGNSA. The CDR3 DNA sequence: TGTGCCAGCAGCTTTAGGGGCAGTGGGGCGGGGGGCACAGATACGCAGTATTTT. Protein product: CASSFRGSGAGGTDTQYF.

The chain uses TRBV5-1 and TRBJ1-1; D not certain. This CDR3 comprises 12 residues. V lost 1 base and J lost 6, with 7 bases in between. Germline loops: CDR1 SGHRS, CDR2 YFSETQ. The CDR3 nucleotides read TGCGCCAGCAGCTTGTCGACCTCTGAAGCTTTCTTT. It encodes CASSLSTSEAFF.

V gene TRBV29-1 combines with J gene TRBJ1-4, with 8 bases lining up with TRBD1. This CDR3 has 15 amino acids. In germline, CDR1 is SQVTM, CDR2 ANQGSEA. The junction had 11 bases not matched to a gene; V was cut back by 5 bases and J by 6 bases. CDR3 sequence reads: CSVSEGTGTDEKLFF. The DNA for the CDR3 is TGCAGCGTTTCTGAAGGGACAGGTACGGATGAAAAACTGTTTTTT.

The CDR3, as DNA: TGCGCCAGCAGCTTGGATGGACTTGCGAGAGGGCGGACCGGGGAGCTGTTTTTT. It encodes CASSLDGLARGRTGELFF. This chain uses TRBV5-1 with TRBJ2-2; D is possibly TRBD2 (5 bases). The length of the CDR3 is 18 residues. Trimming left V 0 bases short and J 5 bases short, with 20 bases between. Germline CDR1 is SGHRS and CDR2 is YFSETQ.

This clone was counted a single time. This chain links TRBV5-1 with TRBJ2-7, with D possibly being TRBD2 (6 bases). With 4 bases removed from V and 2 bases from J, the gap between germline ends came to 16 bases. CDR1 and CDR2 (germline): SGHRS, YFSETQ. This CDR3 has 15 amino acids. CDR3 sequence (DNA): TGCGCCAGCAGCCTGGGGACGGGAGCCCCCTACGAGCAGTACTTC. It encodes CASSLGTGAPYEQYF.

The genes are TRBV14 and TRBJ2-1; the match to TRBD2 covers 7 bases. CDR1 is SGHDN, CDR2 FVKESK, per germline. The V segment lost 3 bases and the J segment 8 bases; nucleotides outside the gene matches: 7. The CDR3 contains 14 residues. The CDR3 spells CASSQGGVRDEQFF. The DNA of the CDR3 is TGTGCCAGCAGCCAGGGAGGGGTCAGGGATGAGCAGTTCTTC.

This clone has just a few counts. The V gene is TRBV29-1, the J gene TRBJ2-3; D unresolved. Germline lookup yields CDR1 SQVTM and CDR2 ANQGSEA. Trimming cost V 2 bases and J 4 bases, with 13 bases left between them. The CDR3 has 14 amino acids. This CDR3 reads CSVESRGRADTQYF. CDR3 coding DNA: TGCAGCGTTGAATCGCGAGGAAGGGCAGATACGCAGTATTTT.

V gene TRBV5-4 combines with J gene TRBJ1-1; D unresolved. The germline CDR1 and CDR2 sequences are SGHNT and YYREEE (reference sequence). The V end lost 4 bases, the J end lost 5 bases, and 12 bases lay between the germline ends. This CDR3 has 13 amino acids. In DNA form, the CDR3 reads TGTGCCAGCAGCCCTTTAGGCGGGACTGAAGCTTTCTTT. It specifies CASSPLGGTEAFF.

This clone was detected a few times. V is TRBV29-1 and J is TRBJ1-1; 7 bases are shared with TRBD1. The V gene end was trimmed by 2 bases and the J gene end by 1 base; junction bases not matched to a gene: 7. Germline V gene sequence: CDR1 SQVTM, CDR2 ANQGSEA. The CDR3 sequence is 15 residues long. CDR3 loop: CSVERATGRNTEAFF. The CDR3 region has the DNA TGCAGCGTTGAACGTGCGACAGGGCGGAACACTGAAGCTTTCTTT.

Details on this clone: Other DNA sequences in the same sample also yield this CDR3. The chain combines TRBV29-1 with TRBJ2-5; D unclear. V lost 4 bases, J lost 3 bases, and 3 bases lay in between. CDR3 length: 10 amino acids. Germline V gene lookup returns CDR1 SQVTM and CDR2 ANQGSEA. CDR3 in DNA: TGCAGCGTTGGAAAAGAGACCCAGTACTTC. It specifies CSVGKETQYF.

This sequence joins TRBV10-3 and TRBJ2-1; no definite D call. Trimming left V 11 bases short and J 5 bases short, with 10 bases between. Germline-derived CDR1 and CDR2 are ENHRY and SYGVKD. The CDR3 length is 11 residues. CDR3 nucleotides: TGTGCCGTCGGACGGGACAATGAGCAGTTCTTC. It yields the protein CAVGRDNEQFF.

The V gene is TRBV29-1, the J gene TRBJ1-4, with no clear D. V lost 3 bases, J lost 10 bases, and 12 bases lay in between. The CDR3 totals 12 residues. Per germline, CDR1 SQVTM and CDR2 ANQGSEA. The CDR3, as DNA: TGCAGCGTTGACAATAACATAGGAAAACTGTTTTTT. Residues: CSVDNNIGKLFF.

The chain has TRBV5-1 and TRBJ2-3; no clear D. CDR1 is SGHRS and CDR2 is YFSETQ in the germline V gene. This CDR3 comprises 16 residues. V was pared by 0 bases and J by 2 bases, with 13 bases between. The CDR3 DNA follows: TGCGCCAGCAGCTTGGAGAGCCGCCGCCTCACAGATACGCAGTATTTT. It is translated as CASSLESRRLTDTQYF. Together with reference TRBV5-1 and TRBJ2-3, the CDR3 gives the full variable domain: KAGVTQTPRYLIKTRGQQVTLSCSPISGHRSVSWYQQTPGQGLQFLFEYFSETQRNKGNFPGRFSGRQFSNSRSEMNVSTLELGDSALYLCASSLESRRLTDTQYFGPGTRLTVL.

CDR3 sequence (DNA): TGCGCCAGCAGCTTATTACCGGGACAGATAAACACTGAAGCTTTCTTT. Translating it yields CASSLLPGQINTEAFF. V is TRBV5-1 and J is TRBJ1-1, with 7 bases aligning to TRBD1. The CDR3 is made up of 16 amino acids. The V and J ends lost 2 bases and 2 bases, in that order; junction bases with no gene match: 9. The germline CDR1 and CDR2 sequences are SGHRS and YFSETQ.

This chain connects TRBV30 to TRBJ2-7; D is undetermined. Germline V gene sequence: CDR1 GTSNPN, CDR2 SVGIG (reference sequence). The V gene lost 3 bases and the J gene lost 6 bases, with 9 bases spanning the gap. The CDR3 has 11 residues. This CDR3 reads CAWSVRSEQYF. The CDR3, as DNA: TGTGCCTGGAGCGTGCGGAGCGAGCAGTACTTC.

This chain connects TRBV30 to TRBJ1-1, with a tentative D call TRBD1 (6 bases). CDR3 length: 13 residues. V lost 7 bases and J 0 bases, leaving 12 bases between the germline ends. Germline CDR1 is GTSNPN and CDR2 is SVGIG (reference sequence). The CDR3 region has the DNA TGTGCCTTCGGACAGAGTGTGAACACTGAAGCTTTCTTT. Its translation is CAFGQSVNTEAFF.

This clone appeared a few times. The chain has TRBV27 and TRBJ2-1, with 10 bases that match TRBD1. Germline assignment: CDR1 MNHEY and CDR2 SMNVEV (reference sequence). With 4 bases clipped from V and 8 bases from J, the junction kept 2 bases outside the gene matches. The CDR3 length is 13 residues. CDR3 protein: CASSWDRGDEQFF. For the CDR3, the DNA is TGTGCCAGCAGTTGGGACAGGGGCGATGAGCAGTTCTTC.

This sequence joins TRBV11-2 and TRBJ2-2; maybe TRBD2 (5 bases). The CDR3 has 14 amino acids. Germline lookup yields CDR1 SGHAT and CDR2 FQNNGV. V lost 1 base and J lost 7, with 10 bases in between. The CDR3 nucleotides read TGTGCCAGCAGCTTAGGGACTGTCGGCGGGGAGCTGTTTTTT. It translates to CASSLGTVGGELFF. Supplemented by reference TRBV11-2 and TRBJ2-2, the full variable domain reads EAGVAQSPRYKIIEKRQSVAFWCNPISGHATLYWYQQILGQGPKLLIQFQNNGVVDDSQLPKDRFSAERLKGVDSTLKIQPAKLEDSAVYLCASSLGTVGGELFFGEGSRLTVL.

The rearrangement links TRBV5-1 to TRBJ2-2, with D perhaps matching TRBD1 (6 bases). Trimming removed 4 bases from V and 4 bases from J, with 17 bases in between. The CDR3 length is 16 residues. Germline V gene data show CDR1 as SGHRS and CDR2 as YFSETQ. In nucleotides, the CDR3 is TGCGCCAGCAGCACCTTGGACAGCCTCGGCACCGGGGAGCTGTTTTTT. Translation gives CASSTLDSLGTGELFF.

V is TRBV5-1 and J is TRBJ1-1; no firm D call. Trimming took 1 base from V and 5 from J, leaving 9 bases between them. Germline CDR1 is SGHRS and CDR2 is YFSETQ. CDR3 length: 13 residues. The CDR3, as DNA: TGCGCCAGCAGCTTGATCAGGAGTACTGAAGCTTTCTTT. Translated: CASSLIRSTEAFF. The full variable domain, its missing parts supplied by reference TRBV5-1 and TRBJ1-1, is KAGVTQTPRYLIKTRGQQVTLSCSPISGHRSVSWYQQTPGQGLQFLFEYFSETQRNKGNFPGRFSGRQFSNSRSEMNVSTLELGDSALYLCASSLIRSTEAFFGQGTRLTVV.

The rearrangement links TRBV19 to TRBJ2-1; D remains ambiguous. The CDR3 consists of 14 residues. CDR1 LNHDA and CDR2 SQIVND come from the germline V gene (reference sequence). The V end lost 3 bases, the J end lost 2 bases, and 8 bases lay between the germline ends. CDR3 sequence (DNA): TGTGCCAGTAGTATGACGTTGGCCTACAATGAGCAGTTCTTC. Protein sequence: CASSMTLAYNEQFF.

In its sample, this clone was seen a few times. The chain couples TRBV11-2 to TRBJ2-7; 9 nucleotides agree with TRBD1. The V segment lost 6 bases and the J segment 4 bases; nucleotides outside the gene matches: 7. Germline CDR1 reads SGHAT; CDR2 reads FQNNGV. This CDR3 is built from 14 residues. As DNA, the CDR3 is TGTGCCAGCAGGTTCGGGACAGGGTTATACGAGCAGTACTTC. This codes for CASRFGTGLYEQYF.

This chain joins TRBV5-1 and TRBJ2-5, with 11 bases matching TRBD2. Trimming cost V 0 bases and J 2 bases; bases outside gene matches: 6. The CDR3 has 17 amino acids. Germline CDR1 reads SGHRS; CDR2 reads YFSETQ. CDR3 DNA: TGCGCCAGCAGCTTGGAGAGACTAGCGGGGATACAAGAGACCCAGTACTTC. It encodes CASSLERLAGIQETQYF.

This clone has only a few counts. The CDR3 DNA follows: TGCAGCGTTGAGCGGGGGGATGGCTATGGCTACACCTTC. It yields the protein CSVERGDGYGYTF. The chain links TRBV29-1 to TRBJ1-2; D is possibly TRBD1 (5 bases). The CDR3 contains 13 residues. Trimming pared 3 bases from V and 4 bases from J, leaving 12 bases between. CDR1 and CDR2 from the germline V gene are SQVTM and ANQGSEA.

CDR3 region: CSVERTKYNEQFF. CDR3 DNA: TGCAGCGTTGAGAGGACTAAGTACAATGAGCAGTTCTTC. V usage is TRBV29-1 and J usage is TRBJ2-1; D is possibly TRBD2 (6 bases). Trimming stripped 3 bases from V and 4 bases from J, with 10 bases between. Germline V gene data show CDR1 as SQVTM and CDR2 as ANQGSEA. The CDR3 length is 13 residues.

The CDR3 loop is CASSDQSYSNQPQHF. The CDR3 nucleotides read TGTGCCAGCAGTGATCAGTCTTATAGCAATCAGCCCCAGCATTTT. V is TRBV2 and J is TRBJ1-5; D gene ambiguous. The CDR3 is made up of 15 amino acids. Trimming cost V 3 bases and J 0 bases, with 9 bases left between them. Germline V gene data show CDR1 as SNHLY and CDR2 as FYNNEI.